These T cell receptor beta chains were read from a single sample in a study of regulatory T cells in long-lasting Graves disease. TCRdb analysed the multiplex PCR reads with MiXCR anew, one entry per CDR3 protein. The data contain roughly 430,000 distinct CDR3 sequences, around 17% of them seen just once; the ten biggest clones take up 9.5% to 12%. This sample also belongs to another study, concerning T cells in Graves' hyperthyroidism and ophthalmopathy.

The source material was peripheral blood mononuclear cells (PBMCs), sampled at new diagnosis, from a patient treated with antithyroid drugs. The origin of the receptors is a woman aged 25 to 39 with Graves disease. Both conserved end residues are part of each CDR3. The D gene is left open where the match is weak. Clone sizes are given selectively: once, few, many, or a class where the clone is expanded.

>TRBD1|.|TRBV2|TRBJ1-1
TGTGCCAGCAGGGGGGGACAGGGGGGTACTGAAGCTTTCTTT
CASRGGQGGTEAFF
>.|.|TRBV6-5|TRBJ2-2
TGTGCCAGCAGTTTCTACTCTAGCCCCCACACCGGGGAGCTGTTTTTT
CASSFYSSPHTGELFF
>.|.|TRBV5-6|TRBJ1-2
TGTGCCAGCAGTTTTGGTCCGTCGACTCTGCCTGGTGGCTACACCTTC
CASSFGPSTLPGGYTF
>.|.|TRBV29-1|TRBJ2-5
TGCAGCGTTGAATTTCAGAACCAAGAGACCCAGTACTTC
CSVEFQNQETQYF
>.|many|TRBV15|TRBJ1-1
TGTGCCACCAGCAGCCAGACAGATAACACTGAAGCTTTCTTT
CATSSQTDNTEAFF
>TRBD1|few|TRBV28|TRBJ2-5
TGTGCCAGCGGCCGAGGGGGCACCCAGTACTTC
CASGRGGTQYF
>.|.|TRBV19|TRBJ2-1
TGTGCCAGTAGTAGGGTAGCGGACGCCTACAATGAGCAGTTCTTC
CASSRVADAYNEQFF
>TRBD1|.|TRBV28|TRBJ2-3
TGTGCCAGCAGTTTGACAGGGGGCCACACAGATACGCAGTATTTT
CASSLTGGHTDTQYF
>.|many|TRBV28|TRBJ2-7
TGTGCCAGCAGTTTCCTATCGTGGGGCAGGGGTTACGAGCAGTACTTC
CASSFLSWGRGYEQYF
>TRBD2|.|TRBV2|TRBJ2-7
TGTGCCAGCAGTGAGGGGTGGGGGGGAGAGCAGTACTTC
CASSEGWGGEQYF